This TCR beta chain was captured in a study of CD8 T cells in Susac syndrome. Study-level information: Treatment status at blood draw for the Susac syndrome patients was therapy-naive, corticosteroids, or intravenous immunoglobulin alone.

Random hexamers primed reverse transcription of about 0.45 to 1 ug RNA. Coverage of TCR beta CDR3 amplification by immunoSEQ multiplex PCR extended to 54 Vbeta and 13 Jbeta. MiXCR was run by TCRdb on the immunoSEQ multiplex PCR reads, yielding one entry per CDR3 protein. The repertoire includes about 100,000 distinct CDR3 sequences, about 95% of them detected once, and approximately 0.33% sits in the top ten. Study observations and caveats: The TCR sequencing and HLA analysis in the study involved a relatively small number of individuals, as the study acknowledged.

Note on this clonotype: Its matching antigen is unknown.

Sequencing of TCR beta, carried out with a high-throughput approach, was applied to CD8+ and CD4+ T cells from the blood. This CDR3 has 12 residues. Trimming removed 3 bases from V and 7 bases from J, with 8 bases in between. From germline, CDR1 is SGDLS and CDR2 YYNGEE. This chain links TRBV9 with TRBJ2-1; D unresolved. Sequenced: CD8+ T cells from PBMCs. The source is a human donor with Susac syndrome. Here the CDR3 reads CASSGLGNEQFF. The CDR3 DNA reads TGTGCCAGCAGCGGACTTGGTAATGAGCAGTTCTTC.